This T cell receptor (beta chain) was identified in a study of cytomegalovirus exposure and HLA in healthy donors. Study-wide results and caveats: The authors enumerated some 160 TCR beta chains as linked to cytomegalovirus. It was found in a later analysis that first-cohort TCR clusters tended to co-occur in the 120 validation repertoires. Among TCR sequences, most were rare, though some public TCRs appeared in many donors.

Note on this clone: The antigen remains undetermined.

This table comes from immunoSEQ multiplex PCR, and its TCRdb copy is limited to in-frame clones, with some not included. The data contain hundreds of thousands of clones, over 65% of them seen just once; the ten biggest clones take up around 5.5%. The V and J ends lost 8 bases and 7 bases, in that order; junction bases with no gene match: 14. The length of the CDR3 is 15 residues. Per the germline V gene, CDR1 is SNHLY and CDR2 is FYNNEI. J is TRBJ2-1 and V is TRBV2, with 7 bases aligning to TRBD1. Sample: PBMCs. This TCR was recovered from a woman aged 18 to 35 in good health and CMV-seronegative. The CDR3 sequence is CASRFEQGIANEQFF. In nucleotides, the CDR3 is TGTGCCAGCCGGTTCGAACAGGGGATCGCGAATGAGCAGTTCTTC.